This T cell receptor beta chain appears in the sequencing data of a study of blood T cell repertoires in COVID-19. Authors' methods: How many nucleated cells were present was estimated from reference gene primer amplification. Clones were sequenced by immunoSEQ multiplex PCR, and TCRdb holds only the in-frame ones, with some missing. Clone size and V and J calls were adopted from that table, with D and trimming inferred from the DNA. The data show over 250,000 clones, about 81% seen once. Germline-derived CDR1 and CDR2 are SQVTM and ANQGSEA. The CDR3 spans 10 residues. Trimming pared 5 bases from V and 7 bases from J, leaving 8 bases between.

The sequence was collected from a man under 40 with acute COVID-19. The sample taken for sequencing was PBMCs or T cells enriched from blood (not recorded which). This chain uses TRBV29-1 with TRBJ1-1; D might be TRBD1 (5 bases). In nucleotides, the CDR3 is TGCAGCGTTTCAGGGATTGAAGCTTTCTTT. Translating gives CSVSGIEAFF.